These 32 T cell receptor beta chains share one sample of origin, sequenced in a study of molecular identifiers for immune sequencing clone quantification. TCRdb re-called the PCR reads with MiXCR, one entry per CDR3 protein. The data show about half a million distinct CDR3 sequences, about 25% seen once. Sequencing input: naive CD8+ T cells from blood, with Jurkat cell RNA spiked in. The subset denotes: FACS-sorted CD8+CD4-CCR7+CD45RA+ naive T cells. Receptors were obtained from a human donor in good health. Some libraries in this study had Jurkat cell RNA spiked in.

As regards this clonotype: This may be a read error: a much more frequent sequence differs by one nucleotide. CDR3 DNA sequence: TGCGCCAGCAGCGCTGGACTAGCGGGGTTCACAGATACGCAGTATTTT. This translates into CASSAGLAGFTDTQYF. This chain connects TRBV5-1 to TRBJ2-3; 12 bases match TRBD2. The CDR3 totals 16 residues. V lost 4 bases to trimming and J lost 2 bases; unmatched junction nucleotides: 5. Germline CDR1 is SGHRS and CDR2 is YFSETQ.

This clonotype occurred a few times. DNA of the CDR3: TGTGCCAGCAGTTACTCGCCGGGACAGGGAGCAACTAATGAAAAACTGTTTTTT. This gives the protein CASSYSPGQGATNEKLFF. The chain combines TRBV6-2 or TRBV6-3 with TRBJ1-4, with TRBD1 matching 9 bases. The ends lost 0 bases at V and 0 bases at J; junction bases unmatched: 5. CDR1 and CDR2 (germline): MNHEY, SVGEGT. The length of the CDR3 is 18 residues.

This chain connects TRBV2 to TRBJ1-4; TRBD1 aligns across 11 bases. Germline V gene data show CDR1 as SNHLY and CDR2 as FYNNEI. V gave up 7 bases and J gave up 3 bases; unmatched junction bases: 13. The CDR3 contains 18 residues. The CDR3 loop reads CASKPLSGTGGPNEKLFF. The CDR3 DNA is TGTGCCAGCAAGCCCCTTTCCGGGACAGGGGGGCCTAATGAAAAACTGTTTTTT.

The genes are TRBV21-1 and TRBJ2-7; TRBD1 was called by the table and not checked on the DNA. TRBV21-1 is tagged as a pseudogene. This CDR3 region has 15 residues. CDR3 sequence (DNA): TGTGCCAGCAGCAAAGGGGCGGCGAGCTCCTACGAGCAGTACTTC. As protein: CASSKGAASSYEQYF.

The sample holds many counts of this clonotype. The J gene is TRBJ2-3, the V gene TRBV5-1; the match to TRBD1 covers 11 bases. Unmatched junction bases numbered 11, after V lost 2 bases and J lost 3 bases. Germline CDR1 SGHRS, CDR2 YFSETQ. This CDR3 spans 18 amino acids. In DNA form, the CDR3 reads TGCGCCAGCAGCTTTGGACAGGGGGCAGTAATTCCTACAGATACGCAGTATTTT. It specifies CASSFGQGAVIPTDTQYF.

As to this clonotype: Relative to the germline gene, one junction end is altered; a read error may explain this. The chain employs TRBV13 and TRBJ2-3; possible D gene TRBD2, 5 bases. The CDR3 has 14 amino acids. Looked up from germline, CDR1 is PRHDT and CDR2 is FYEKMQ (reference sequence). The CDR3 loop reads CAGSLRGSTDTQYF. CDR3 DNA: TGTGCCGGCAGTCTCCGGGGAAGCACAGATACGCAGTATTTT.

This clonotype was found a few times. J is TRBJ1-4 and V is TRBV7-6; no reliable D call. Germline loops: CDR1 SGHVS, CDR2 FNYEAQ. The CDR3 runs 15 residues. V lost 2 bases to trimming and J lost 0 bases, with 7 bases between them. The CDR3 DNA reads TGTGCCAGCAGCTTAATCCCCGCAACTAATGAAAAACTGTTTTTT. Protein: CASSLIPATNEKLFF.

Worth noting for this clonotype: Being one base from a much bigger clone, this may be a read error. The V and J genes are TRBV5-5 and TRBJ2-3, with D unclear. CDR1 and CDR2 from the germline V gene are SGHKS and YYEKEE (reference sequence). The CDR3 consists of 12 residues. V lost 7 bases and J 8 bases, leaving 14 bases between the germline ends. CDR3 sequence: CASLQSSGTQYF. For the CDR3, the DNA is TGTGCCAGCCTCCAATCCTCGGGTACGCAGTATTTT.

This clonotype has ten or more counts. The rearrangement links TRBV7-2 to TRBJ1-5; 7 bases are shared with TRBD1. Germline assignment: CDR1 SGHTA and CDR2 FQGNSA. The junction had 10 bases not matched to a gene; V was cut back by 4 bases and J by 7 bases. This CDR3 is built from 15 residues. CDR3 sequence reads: CASSSTGVRGQPQHF. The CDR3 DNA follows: TGTGCCAGCAGCTCTACAGGGGTAAGAGGACAGCCCCAGCATTTT.

CDR3 in amino acids: CAISESGGSGTEAFF. CDR3 nucleotide sequence: TGTGCCATCAGTGAGTCAGGGGGGAGTGGCACTGAAGCTTTCTTT. The chain couples TRBV10-3 to TRBJ1-1; D is perhaps TRBD1 (6 bases). CDR1 ENHRY and CDR2 SYGVKD come from the germline V gene. V shed 0 bases and J shed 4 bases, with 12 bases lying between them. The CDR3 loop spans 15 amino acids.

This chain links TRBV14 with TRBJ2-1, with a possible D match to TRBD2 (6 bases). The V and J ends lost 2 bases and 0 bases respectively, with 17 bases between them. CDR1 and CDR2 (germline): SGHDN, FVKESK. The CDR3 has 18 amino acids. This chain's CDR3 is CASSQYQGGFASYNEQFF. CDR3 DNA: TGTGCCAGCAGCCAATATCAGGGAGGTTTTGCCTCCTACAATGAGCAGTTCTTC.

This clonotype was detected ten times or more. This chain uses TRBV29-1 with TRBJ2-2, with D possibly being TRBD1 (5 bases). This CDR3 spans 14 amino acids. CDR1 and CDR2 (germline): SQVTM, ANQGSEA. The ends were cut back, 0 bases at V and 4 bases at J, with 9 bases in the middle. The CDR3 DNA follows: TGCAGCGTTGAAGATCGTCAGGGCACCGGGGAGCTGTTTTTT. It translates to CSVEDRQGTGELFF.

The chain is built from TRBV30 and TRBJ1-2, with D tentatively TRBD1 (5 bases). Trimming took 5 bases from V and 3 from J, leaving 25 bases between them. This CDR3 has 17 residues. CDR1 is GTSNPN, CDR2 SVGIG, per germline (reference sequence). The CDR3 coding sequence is TGTGCCTGGGGGGAAGACTCATCAGGGTATTATTACTATGGCTACACCTTC. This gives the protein CAWGEDSSGYYYYGYTF.

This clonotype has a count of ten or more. The CDR3 DNA reads TGCGCCAGCAGCCAAGATCCCTCTAGCAATCAGCCCCAGCATTTT. It encodes CASSQDPSSNQPQHF. The chain combines TRBV4-3 with TRBJ1-5, with D uncertain. This CDR3 region has 15 residues. V lost 0 bases to trimming and J lost 0 bases, with 6 bases between them. Looked up from germline, CDR1 is LGHNA and CDR2 is YSLEER.

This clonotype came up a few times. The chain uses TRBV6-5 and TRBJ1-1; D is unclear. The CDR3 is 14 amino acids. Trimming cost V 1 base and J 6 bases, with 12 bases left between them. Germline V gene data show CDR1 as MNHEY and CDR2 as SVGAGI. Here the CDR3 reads CASSYYGNSAEAFF. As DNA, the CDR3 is TGTGCCAGCAGTTACTACGGCAATTCCGCTGAAGCTTTCTTT.

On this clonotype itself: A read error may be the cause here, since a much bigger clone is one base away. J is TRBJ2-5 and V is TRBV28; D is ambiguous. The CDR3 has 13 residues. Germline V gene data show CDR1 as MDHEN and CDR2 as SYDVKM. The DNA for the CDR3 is TGTGCCAGCAGTTGGAATTTGCAAGAGACCCAGTGCTTC. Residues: CASSWNLQETQCF.

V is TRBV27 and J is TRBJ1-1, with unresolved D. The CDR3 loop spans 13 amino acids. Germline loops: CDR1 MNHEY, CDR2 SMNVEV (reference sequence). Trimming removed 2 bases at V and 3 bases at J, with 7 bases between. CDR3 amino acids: CASSLNMDTEAFF. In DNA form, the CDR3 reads TGTGCCAGCAGTTTAAACATGGACACTGAAGCTTTCTTT.

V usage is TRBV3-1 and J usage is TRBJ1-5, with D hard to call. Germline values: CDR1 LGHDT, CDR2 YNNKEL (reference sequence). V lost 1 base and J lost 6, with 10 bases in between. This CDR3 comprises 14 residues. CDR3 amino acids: CASSQAQGLQPQHF. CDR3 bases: TGTGCCAGCAGCCAAGCTCAAGGGCTTCAGCCCCAGCATTTT.

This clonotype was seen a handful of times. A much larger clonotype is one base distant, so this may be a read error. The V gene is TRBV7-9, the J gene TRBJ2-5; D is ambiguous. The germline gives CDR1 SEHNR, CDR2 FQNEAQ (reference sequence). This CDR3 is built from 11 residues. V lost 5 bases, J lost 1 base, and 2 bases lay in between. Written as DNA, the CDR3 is TGTGCCAGCAGCATCCAAGAGACCCAGTACTTC. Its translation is CASSIQETQYF.

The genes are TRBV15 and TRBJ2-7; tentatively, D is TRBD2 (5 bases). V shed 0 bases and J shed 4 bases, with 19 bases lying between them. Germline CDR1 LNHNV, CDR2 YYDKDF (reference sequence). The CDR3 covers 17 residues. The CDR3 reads CATSRDDLEGSRYEQYF. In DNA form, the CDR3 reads TGTGCCACCAGCAGAGACGACCTAGAGGGTAGCAGATACGAGCAGTACTTC.

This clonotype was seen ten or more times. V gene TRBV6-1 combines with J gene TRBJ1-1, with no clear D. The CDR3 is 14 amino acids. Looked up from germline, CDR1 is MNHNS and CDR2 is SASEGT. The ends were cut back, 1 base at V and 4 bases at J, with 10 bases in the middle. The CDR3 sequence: CASSEGVIVTEAFF. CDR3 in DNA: TGTGCCAGCAGTGAAGGAGTCATAGTCACTGAAGCTTTCTTT.

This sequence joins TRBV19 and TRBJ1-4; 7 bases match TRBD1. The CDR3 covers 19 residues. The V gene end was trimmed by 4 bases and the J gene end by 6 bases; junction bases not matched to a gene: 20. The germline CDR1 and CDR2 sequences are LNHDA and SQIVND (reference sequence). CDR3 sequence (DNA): TGTGCCAGTAGTACCGTTACAGGGGCTTTAAAACCGTTTTATGAAAAACTGTTTTTT. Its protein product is CASSTVTGALKPFYEKLFF.

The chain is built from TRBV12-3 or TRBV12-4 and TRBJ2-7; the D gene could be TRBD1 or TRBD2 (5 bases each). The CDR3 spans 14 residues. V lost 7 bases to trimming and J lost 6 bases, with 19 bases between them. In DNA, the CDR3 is TGTGCCAGCAATCCAGGGAGCCCCACGGGCGAGCAGTACTTC. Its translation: CASNPGSPTGEQYF.

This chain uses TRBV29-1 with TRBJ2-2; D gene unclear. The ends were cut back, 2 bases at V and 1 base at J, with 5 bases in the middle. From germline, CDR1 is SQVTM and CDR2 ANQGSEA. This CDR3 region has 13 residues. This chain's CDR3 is CSVEKKNTGELFF. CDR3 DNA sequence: TGCAGCGTTGAAAAAAAGAACACCGGGGAGCTGTTTTTT.

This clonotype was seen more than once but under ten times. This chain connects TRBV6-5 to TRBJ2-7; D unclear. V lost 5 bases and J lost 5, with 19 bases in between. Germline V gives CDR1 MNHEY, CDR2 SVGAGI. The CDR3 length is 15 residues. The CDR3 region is CASSQSIGLADEQYF. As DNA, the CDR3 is TGTGCCAGCAGTCAGTCGATAGGCCTGGCGGACGAGCAGTACTTC.

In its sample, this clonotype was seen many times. The CDR3 protein is CASSRYMGDTDTQYF. CDR3 DNA sequence: TGTGCCAGCAGCCGATATATGGGGGACACAGATACGCAGTATTTT. V and J are TRBV9 and TRBJ2-3; the D call may be TRBD1 or TRBD2 (5 bases each). CDR1 is SGDLS, CDR2 YYNGEE, per germline. The CDR3 sequence is 15 residues long. V was cut by 4 bases and J by 2 bases, with 14 bases left in between.

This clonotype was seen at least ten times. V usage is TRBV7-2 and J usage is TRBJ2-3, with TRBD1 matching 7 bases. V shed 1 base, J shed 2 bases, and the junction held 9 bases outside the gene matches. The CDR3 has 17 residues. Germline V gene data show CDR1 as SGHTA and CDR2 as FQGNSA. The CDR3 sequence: CASSLVADRDDTDTQYF. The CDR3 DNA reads TGTGCCAGCAGCTTAGTCGCCGACAGGGACGACACAGATACGCAGTATTTT.

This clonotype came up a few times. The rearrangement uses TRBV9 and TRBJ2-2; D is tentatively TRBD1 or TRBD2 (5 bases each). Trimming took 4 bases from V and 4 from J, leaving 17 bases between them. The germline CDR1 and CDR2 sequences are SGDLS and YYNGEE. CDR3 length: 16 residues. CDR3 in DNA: TGTGCCAGCAGCTGGGACGGCGGGCAGTCCACCGGGGAGCTGTTTTTT. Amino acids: CASSWDGGQSTGELFF.

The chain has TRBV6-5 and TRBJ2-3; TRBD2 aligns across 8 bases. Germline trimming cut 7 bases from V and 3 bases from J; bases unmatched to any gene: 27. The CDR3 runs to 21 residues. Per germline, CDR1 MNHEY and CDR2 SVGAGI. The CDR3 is CASTQTPSPGLEGGPTDTQYF. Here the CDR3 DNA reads TGTGCCAGCACCCAAACCCCCTCGCCGGGACTAGAGGGAGGGCCGACAGATACGCAGTATTTT.

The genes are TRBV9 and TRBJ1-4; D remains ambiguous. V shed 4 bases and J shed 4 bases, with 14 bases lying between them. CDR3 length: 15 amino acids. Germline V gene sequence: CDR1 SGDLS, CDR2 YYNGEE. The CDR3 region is CASSLSMGSNEKLFF. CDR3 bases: TGTGCCAGCAGCCTTAGCATGGGGAGTAATGAAAAACTGTTTTTT.

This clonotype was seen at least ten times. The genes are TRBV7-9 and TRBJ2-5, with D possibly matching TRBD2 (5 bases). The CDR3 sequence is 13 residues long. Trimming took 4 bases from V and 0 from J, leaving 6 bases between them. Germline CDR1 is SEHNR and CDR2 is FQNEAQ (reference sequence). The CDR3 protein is CASSSGNQETQYF. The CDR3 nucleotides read TGTGCCAGCAGCTCGGGGAACCAAGAGACCCAGTACTTC. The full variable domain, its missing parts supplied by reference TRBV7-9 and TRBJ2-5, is DTGVSQNPRHKITKRGQNVTFRCDPISEHNRLYWYRQTLGQGPEFLTYFQNEAQLEKSRLLSDRFSAERPKGSFSTLEIQRTEQGDSAMYLCASSSGNQETQYFGPGTRLLVL.

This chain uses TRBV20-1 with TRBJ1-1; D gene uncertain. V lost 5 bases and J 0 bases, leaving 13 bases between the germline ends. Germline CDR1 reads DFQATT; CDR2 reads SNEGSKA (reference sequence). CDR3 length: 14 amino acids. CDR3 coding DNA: TGCAGTGCTCACGACCGGGCCTTGAACACTGAAGCTTTCTTT. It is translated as CSAHDRALNTEAFF.